These 30 T cell receptor beta chains originate from one sample sequenced in a study of blood T cells in healthy people across ages. Primed by a sample-barcoded 5' primer and a J-beta primer mix, a second PCR proceeded for 7 to 11 cycles. TCRdb re-derived calls from the 5' RACE reads in MiXCR, one entry per CDR3 protein. The sample holds about 1,500,000 distinct CDR3 sequences; around 42% are singletons and the top ten take approximately 7.9%. The sample was blood. The receptors come from a woman aged 18-29 years in good health.

V is TRBV10-1 and J is TRBJ2-3; TRBD2 matches 9 bases. From germline, CDR1 is WNHNN and CDR2 SYGVQD (reference sequence). Trimming at V came to 2 bases and at J to 6 bases, leaving 15 bases not matched to a gene. This CDR3 spans 18 amino acids. The CDR3 DNA is TGCGCCAGCAGTGAGAAAGGGTCTAGCGGGACCAATCGGGATACGCAGTATTTT. Translating it yields CASSEKGSSGTNRDTQYF.

V gene TRBV4-2 combines with J gene TRBJ2-7, with 10 bases lining up with TRBD2. The germline CDR1 and CDR2 sequences are LGHNA and YNFKEQ. J lost 3 bases, V lost 8 bases, and 4 bases had no gene match. CDR3 length: 13 residues. CDR3 amino acids: CASCVAGGYEQYF. The CDR3 nucleotides read TGTGCCAGCTGCGTAGCGGGGGGCTACGAGCAGTACTTC.

This clonotype was observed a few times. Here the CDR3 DNA reads TGTGCCAGCAGTTACTCTAGCGGGAGGGCCGAGAGAGATACGCAGTATTTT. Its protein is CASSYSSGRAERDTQYF. V gene TRBV6-2 or TRBV6-3 combines with J gene TRBJ2-3; 11 bases map to TRBD2. Germline trimming cut 0 bases from V and 5 bases from J; bases unmatched to any gene: 7. The CDR3 contains 17 residues. Germline V lookup: CDR1 MNHEY, CDR2 SVGEGT.

The chain has TRBV6-4 and TRBJ2-3, with TRBD1 identical over 7 bases. This CDR3 has 14 amino acids. CDR1 MRHNA and CDR2 SNTAGT come from the germline V gene. J lost 0 bases, V lost 8 bases, and 5 bases had no gene match. The CDR3 here is CASVGTDSTDTQYF. The CDR3 nucleotides read TGTGCCAGCGTGGGGACAGACAGCACAGATACGCAGTATTTT.

The chain employs TRBV5-1 and TRBJ2-2; TRBD1 agrees at 9 bases. The CDR3 spans 16 residues. The ends lost 4 bases at V and 0 bases at J; junction bases unmatched: 4. Germline V gene lookup returns CDR1 SGHRS and CDR2 YFSETQ. Here the CDR3 DNA reads TGCGCCAGCAGCCCCGGGACAGGGACGAACACCGGGGAGCTGTTTTTT. It encodes CASSPGTGTNTGELFF.

This clonotype has only a few counts. The gene calls are TRBV14 and TRBJ2-2; no clear D. V dropped 2 bases and J dropped 7 bases, with 14 bases sitting between them. The CDR3 runs 15 residues. Germline-derived CDR1 and CDR2 are SGHDN and FVKESK. Written as DNA, the CDR3 is TGTGCCAGCAGCCAAACTGCTACACGAGGCGGGGAGCTGTTTTTT. Its translation is CASSQTATRGGELFF.

The table lists this clonotype with a few counts. The chain links TRBV20-1 to TRBJ2-3; D gene unclear. Deletions cut 6 bases from V and 8 bases from J, with 12 bases between. The CDR3 consists of 11 residues. The V gene's germline CDR1 is DFQATT and CDR2 SNEGSKA (reference sequence). CDR3 loop: CSASHIGTQYF. DNA of the CDR3: TGCAGTGCCTCCCATATCGGTACGCAGTATTTT.

V and J are TRBV10-3 and TRBJ1-6; perhaps TRBD1 as D (6 bases). Per the germline V gene, CDR1 is ENHRY and CDR2 is SYGVKD. There are 14 residues in the CDR3. V was clipped by 8 bases and J by 5 bases, with 13 bases between them. The CDR3 DNA follows: TGTGCCATCGGGGGGGGCAGCGATAATTCACCCCTCCACTTT. As protein: CAIGGGSDNSPLHF.

This clonotype was counted a single time. This chain uses TRBV29-1 with TRBJ2-3; tentative D call: TRBD1 (6 bases). Germline loops: CDR1 SQVTM, CDR2 ANQGSEA. The V end lost 3 bases, the J end lost 5 bases, and 27 bases lay between the germline ends. The CDR3 loop spans 18 amino acids. CDR3 nucleotide sequence: TGCAGCGTTGATGGGGGTATAGACAGGCCCATATCCGAAGATACGCAGTATTTT. Its protein is CSVDGGIDRPISEDTQYF.

V and J are TRBV12-3 or TRBV12-4 and TRBJ2-1; D might be TRBD2 (5 bases). Trimming took 6 bases from V and 8 from J, leaving 14 bases between them. The CDR3 loop spans 13 amino acids. The CDR3 loop reads CASRADSWDEQFF. The DNA of the CDR3 is TGTGCCAGCAGAGCGGACTCATGGGATGAGCAGTTCTTC.

This clonotype has a handful of counts. The chain carries TRBV5-1 and TRBJ2-4; D gene ambiguous. CDR3 length equals 13 residues. The germline gives CDR1 SGHRS, CDR2 YFSETQ. Trimming shortened V by 4 bases and J by 6 bases, and 11 bases separated the two germline ends. CDR3 nucleotides: TGCGCCAGCAGCGTGGTGGAGAGAAACATTCAGTACTTC. Encoded protein: CASSVVERNIQYF.

The rearrangement joins TRBV28 to TRBJ2-3; D not certain. The CDR3 totals 15 residues. Per germline, CDR1 MDHEN and CDR2 SYDVKM. V shed 7 bases and J shed 2 bases, with 16 bases lying between them. CDR3 in DNA: TGTGCCAGCACCCCATACGGGCAGAACACAGATACGCAGTATTTT. Translating it yields CASTPYGQNTDTQYF.

Only a few counts were recorded for this clonotype. The rearrangement uses TRBV20-1 and TRBJ2-1; D gene ambiguous. The CDR3 spans 15 residues. Germline V CDR1 and CDR2: DFQATT, SNEGSKA (reference sequence). The V gene lost 1 base and the J gene lost 7 bases, with 17 bases spanning the gap. DNA for the CDR3: TGCAGTGCTAGAGGCTTGGTGGGCCCGCAGAATGAGCAGTTCTTC. Encoded protein: CSARGLVGPQNEQFF.

This rearrangement joins TRBV27 to TRBJ1-1, with unresolved D. CDR3 length: 14 residues. The germline V and J ends were trimmed by 2 bases and 1 base, with 8 bases remaining between them. The germline CDR1 and CDR2 sequences are MNHEY and SMNVEV (reference sequence). The CDR3 here is CASSLDAGNTEAFF. In DNA form, the CDR3 reads TGTGCCAGCAGTTTAGATGCAGGGAACACTGAAGCTTTCTTT.

This chain connects TRBV27 to TRBJ1-1; TRBD1 is a possible D gene (6 bases). V was pared by 7 bases and J by 0 bases, with 18 bases between. Germline CDR1 is MNHEY and CDR2 is SMNVEV (reference sequence). The CDR3 runs to 16 residues. Here the CDR3 DNA reads TGTGCCAGCATCGGGCAGGGGCCTCTTATGAACACTGAAGCTTTCTTT. Residues: CASIGQGPLMNTEAFF.

This clonotype was detected only a few times. J is TRBJ2-1 and V is TRBV29-1, with 10 positions matching TRBD1. This CDR3 region has 12 residues. Germline CDR1 reads SQVTM; CDR2 reads ANQGSEA. The CDR3: CSFDRGLNEQFF. The CDR3 coding sequence is TGCAGTTTCGACAGGGGGCTTAATGAGCAGTTCTTC.

The J gene is TRBJ2-7, the V gene TRBV14, with 8 bases identical to TRBD2. The V gene's germline CDR1 is SGHDN and CDR2 FVKESK. CDR3 length equals 16 residues. The ends lost 0 bases at V and 2 bases at J; junction bases unmatched: 6. As DNA, the CDR3 is TGTGCCAGCAGCCAAGATCTATCAGCGGGAGCCTACGAGCAGTACTTC. As protein: CASSQDLSAGAYEQYF.

With respect to this clonotype: One end of the junction varies from germline; a read error may be responsible. The chain uses TRBV4-2 and TRBJ2-1; 10 nucleotides align to TRBD2. Matching the DNA end better, TRBJ2-7 makes the J call doubtful. This CDR3 has 16 residues. Per the germline V gene, CDR1 is LGHNA and CDR2 is YNFKEQ. Written as DNA, the CDR3 is TGTGCCAGCAGTCAAGCTAGCGGGGGCTCGTACAATGAGCAGTACTTC. Protein: CASSQASGGSYNEQYF.

The rearrangement uses TRBV5-1 and TRBJ2-1; TRBD2 aligns across 7 bases. Germline V gene lookup returns CDR1 SGHRS and CDR2 YFSETQ. The CDR3 is made up of 18 amino acids. The ends lost 0 bases at V and 0 bases at J; junction bases unmatched: 9. The CDR3 reads CASSLALLADSSYNEQFF. In nucleotides, the CDR3 is TGCGCCAGCAGCTTGGCCCTTCTAGCGGATAGCTCCTACAATGAGCAGTTCTTC.

The chain couples TRBV6-1 to TRBJ2-3; 9 bases are shared with TRBD1. J lost 6 bases, V lost 6 bases, and 4 bases had no gene match. The germline CDR1 and CDR2 sequences are MNHNS and SASEGT. CDR3 length equals 13 residues. DNA for the CDR3: TGTGCCAGCAGCGACAGGGGGGAGGATACGCAGTATTTT. Residues: CASSDRGEDTQYF.

This clonotype has a handful of counts. The chain joins TRBV29-1 to TRBJ1-2; D not certain. Germline lookup yields CDR1 SQVTM and CDR2 ANQGSEA. V was cut by 4 bases and J by 5 bases, with 17 bases left in between. This CDR3 region has 14 residues. CDR3: CSVVTTADVYGYTF. In nucleotides, the CDR3 is TGCAGCGTTGTCACAACGGCGGACGTTTATGGCTACACCTTC.

The chain is built from TRBV2 and TRBJ2-7, with D possibly matching TRBD1 (6 bases). V gave up 3 bases and J gave up 12 bases, with 15 bases separating them. Germline CDR1 is SNHLY and CDR2 is FYNNEI. CDR3 length: 12 amino acids. The CDR3 bases are TGTGCCAGCAGTGAGGACAGTCCTCGAGGGTACTTC. Amino acid sequence: CASSEDSPRGYF.

The chain employs TRBV6-5 and TRBJ2-7, with 9 bases that match TRBD2. The CDR3 spans 16 residues. J lost 6 bases, V lost 2 bases, and 11 bases had no gene match. CDR1 is MNHEY and CDR2 is SVGAGI in the germline V gene. CDR3 sequence: CASSYGVAGAGREQYF. In DNA form, the CDR3 reads TGTGCCAGCAGTTACGGAGTAGCGGGAGCGGGACGCGAGCAGTACTTC.

This clonotype turned up a few times. V gene TRBV28 combines with J gene TRBJ2-7, with 8 nucleotides matching TRBD1. The germline V gene has CDR1 MDHEN and CDR2 SYDVKM. V trimming: 2 bases; J trimming: 4 bases; junction bases outside the gene matches: 4. The CDR3 sequence is 14 residues long. DNA for the CDR3: TGTGCCAGCAGTTTAAGAGGGACAGGATACGAGCAGTACTTC. Translated: CASSLRGTGYEQYF.

V gene TRBV10-3 combines with J gene TRBJ2-5, with 8 nucleotides matching TRBD2. The CDR3 totals 15 residues. Trimming removed 2 bases from V and 11 bases from J; junction bases left unmatched: 13. Germline V gene data show CDR1 as ENHRY and CDR2 as SYGVKD. DNA of the CDR3: TGTGCCATCAGTGAGAGGATTAGCGGGAACAATGAGCAGTACTTC. It specifies CAISERISGNNEQYF.

The chain carries TRBV2 and TRBJ2-7, with TRBD2 as a possible D gene (6 bases). CDR3 length: 14 amino acids. Trimming took 8 bases from V and 5 from J, leaving 19 bases between them. Looked up from germline, CDR1 is SNHLY and CDR2 is FYNNEI. CDR3 region: CASAPRRDFNEQYF. The CDR3 nucleotides read TGTGCCAGCGCTCCGCGGCGGGACTTCAACGAGCAGTACTTC.

This rearrangement joins TRBV5-4 to TRBJ2-1, with D perhaps TRBD1 (5 bases). The CDR3 is 16 amino acids. Between the trimmed V and J ends, which lost 0 bases and 6 bases, there was a span of 16 bases. CDR1 is SGHNT and CDR2 is YYREEE in the germline V gene (reference sequence). CDR3 sequence reads: CASSLGEGAVGNEQFF. In DNA form, the CDR3 reads TGTGCCAGCAGCTTGGGTGAAGGGGCGGTAGGCAATGAGCAGTTCTTC.

The V gene is TRBV12-3 or TRBV12-4, the J gene TRBJ2-2; D possibly corresponds to TRBD1 (6 bases). V lost 6 bases and J lost 5, with 16 bases in between. CDR3 size: 15 residues. CDR3 in amino acids: CASSSDRIHTGELFF. CDR3 bases: TGTGCCAGCAGCTCCGACAGGATCCATACCGGGGAGCTGTTTTTT.

The J gene is TRBJ2-5, the V gene TRBV6-5; no definite D call. The CDR3 has 14 amino acids. Germline loops: CDR1 MNHEY, CDR2 SVGAGI. Trimming cost V 10 bases and J 2 bases, with 17 bases left between them. The CDR3 protein is CATNPRGPQETQYF. CDR3 sequence (DNA): TGTGCCACCAATCCGCGAGGCCCGCAAGAGACCCAGTACTTC.

The CDR3 DNA sequence: TGTGCCAGCAGCAAAGTCCGGGACACAGGCTATGGCTACACCTTC. It codes for CASSKVRDTGYGYTF. The chain joins TRBV21-1 to TRBJ1-2; the D call in the table, TRBD1, was not verified against the DNA. TRBV21-1 counts as a pseudogene. This CDR3 is 15 amino acids long.